This T cell receptor (beta chain) was sequenced for a study of Graves' ophthalmopathy and Graves' hyperthyroidism. Amplification of the TCR beta CDR3 regions used RNA transcripts (as template). The library came from an HTBI-primed first-round RT-PCR and a second-round multiplex PCR. TCRdb fed the multiplex PCR reads into MiXCR, producing one record per CDR3 protein. The sample records about 220,000 distinct CDR3 sequences, roughly a fifth being singletons. This clonotype was counted ten times or more. There are 14 residues in the CDR3. Germline assignment: CDR1 GTSNPN and CDR2 SVGIG (reference sequence). V lost 1 base and J lost 6; bases outside the gene matches: 6.

The sample consisted of peripheral blood. This receptor was identified in a woman in her forties or fifties with Graves' ophthalmopathy. The chain is built from TRBV30 and TRBJ1-5; 7 bases agree with TRBD1. In DNA, the CDR3 is TGTGCCTGGAGTGATAGCACAGGGGTTCAGCCCCAGCATTTT. This codes for CAWSDSTGVQPQHF.